This passage covers 30 T cell receptor beta chains from one sample sequenced in a study of cytomegalovirus exposure and HLA in healthy donors. Only in-frame clones appear in the TCRdb table, and some are missing; sequencing was by immunoSEQ multiplex PCR. The data show 100,000 to 150,000 clones, 80% to 90% seen once. The sequencing input was PBMCs. These receptors all come from a woman aged 18-29 years in good health and CMV-seronegative.

The chain joins TRBV18 to TRBJ1-2, with D unresolved. The germline gives CDR1 KGHSH, CDR2 LQKENI. This CDR3 is built from 16 residues. V was pared by 4 bases and J by 5 bases, with 20 bases between. CDR3 in DNA: TGTGCCAGCTCACAAACCGATCCAGGTTCTTGGTATGGCTACACCTTC. Amino acids: CASSQTDPGSWYGYTF.

The chain joins TRBV30 to TRBJ1-2; weak D call: TRBD1 (6 bases). The germline CDR1 and CDR2 sequences are GTSNPN and SVGIG (reference sequence). Trimming cost V 0 bases and J 0 bases, with 11 bases left between them. This CDR3 region has 15 residues. Here the CDR3 DNA reads TGTGCCTGGAGTGTATCAGGGGCGACTAACTATGGCTACACCTTC. It specifies CAWSVSGATNYGYTF.

The chain links TRBV11-2 to TRBJ1-1; D might be TRBD1 (5 bases). The CDR3 is made up of 18 amino acids. The ends were cut back, 5 bases at V and 2 bases at J, with 24 bases in the middle. Germline V gene data show CDR1 as SGHAT and CDR2 as FQNNGV. CDR3 in amino acids: CASSPILFVSRGNTEAFF. The CDR3 coding sequence is TGTGCCAGCAGCCCCATTCTCTTTGTTAGTAGGGGAAACACTGAAGCTTTCTTT.

J is TRBJ1-2 and V is TRBV5-6; D remains unclear. This CDR3 contains 15 residues. V shed 4 bases and J shed 2 bases, with 15 bases lying between them. Germline-derived CDR1 and CDR2 are SGHDT and YYEEEE. CDR3 region: CASSRFSTENYGYTF. CDR3 in DNA: TGTGCCAGCAGCCGATTCTCGACGGAGAACTATGGCTACACCTTC.

This clone was seen only a few times. The chain carries TRBV9 and TRBJ1-1; no clear D gene. CDR3 length: 16 amino acids. V was trimmed by 4 bases and J by 5 bases, leaving 21 bases between them. Germline values: CDR1 SGDLS, CDR2 YYNGEE. Here the CDR3 DNA reads TGTGCCAGCAGCCGAACCTCGACCGGGAGAGGAACTGAAGCTTTCTTT. Translated: CASSRTSTGRGTEAFF.

This chain joins TRBV4-1 and TRBJ2-7; 11 bases line up with TRBD2. The junction had 2 bases not matched to a gene; V was cut back by 1 base and J by 0 bases. The CDR3 loop spans 16 amino acids. Germline V gene data show CDR1 as MGHRA and CDR2 as YSYEKL. The CDR3: CASSQGLAGGSYEQYF. CDR3 bases: TGCGCCAGCAGCCAAGGCCTAGCGGGGGGCTCCTACGAGCAGTACTTC.

The V gene is TRBV9, the J gene TRBJ2-5; TRBD1 matches 10 bases. Germline V CDR1 and CDR2: SGDLS, YYNGEE. This CDR3 is built from 16 residues. V dropped 3 bases and J dropped 5; count of bases not matched to a gene: 10. CDR3 region: CASSATRTGGAETQYF. The DNA of the CDR3 is TGTGCCAGCAGCGCCACCCGGACAGGGGGTGCGGAGACCCAGTACTTC.

V is TRBV5-8 and J is TRBJ1-2; no firm D call. CDR3 length: 13 amino acids. Germline V gene sequence: CDR1 SGHTS, CDR2 YDEGEE. The V and J ends lost 6 bases and 8 bases respectively, with 17 bases between them. In DNA form, the CDR3 reads TGTGCCAGCACCCCCGCGGGAGGCTACGGCTACACCTTC. Translation: CASTPAGGYGYTF. The full variable domain, with the rest looked up from reference TRBV5-8 and TRBJ1-2, is EAGVTQSPTHLIKTRGQQATLRCSPISGHTSVYWYQQALGLGLQFLLWYDEGEERNRGNFPPRFSGRQFPNYSSELNVNALELEDSALYLCASTPAGGYGYTFGSGTRLTVV.

The J gene is TRBJ2-2, the V gene TRBV11-3; TRBD2 might be the D (5 bases). Trimming stripped 8 bases from V and 4 bases from J, with 14 bases between. The CDR3 has 14 residues. Germline-derived CDR1 and CDR2 are SGHNT and YENEEA. The CDR3 protein is CASQPNRGTGELFF. The CDR3 DNA reads as TGTGCCAGCCAACCCAACCGGGGCACCGGGGAGCTGTTTTTT.

V and J are TRBV20-1 and TRBJ2-5; D call uncertain. The CDR3 length is 11 residues. Germline V gene sequence: CDR1 DFQATT, CDR2 SNEGSKA (reference sequence). V lost 0 bases to trimming and J lost 13 bases, with 12 bases between them. CDR3 region: CSAREMVTRYF. CDR3 nucleotides: TGCAGTGCTAGAGAAATGGTCACAAGGTACTTC.

This clone came up a few times. V is TRBV28 and J is TRBJ1-2; the match to TRBD1 covers 7 bases. Germline loops: CDR1 MDHEN, CDR2 SYDVKM. V shed 5 bases and J 10 bases; nucleotides not matched to a gene: 7. The CDR3 spans 12 residues. The CDR3 sequence is CASSIDGTAYTF. DNA for the CDR3: TGTGCCAGCAGTATTGACGGGACAGCCTACACCTTC.

This clone was recorded once. The rearrangement joins TRBV6-1 to TRBJ2-7, with 9 bases identical to TRBD1. The V and J ends lost 3 bases and 3 bases, in that order; junction bases with no gene match: 3. Germline assignment: CDR1 MNHNS and CDR2 SASEGT. The CDR3 extends over 14 amino acids. CDR3 in DNA: TGTGCCAGCAGTGAGCGGGACAGGGACTACGAGCAGTACTTC. The encoded protein is CASSERDRDYEQYF.

This chain links TRBV7-9 with TRBJ1-3; tentatively, D is TRBD1 (6 bases). The CDR3 runs to 16 residues. V dropped 2 bases and J dropped 4 bases, with 15 bases sitting between them. CDR1 SEHNR and CDR2 FQNEAQ come from the germline V gene (reference sequence). The CDR3 loop is CASSLNYRDPGNTIYF. CDR3 nucleotide sequence: TGTGCCAGCAGCTTAAACTACAGGGACCCCGGAAACACCATATATTTT.

This chain connects TRBV5-6 to TRBJ1-4, with D possibly being TRBD1 (6 bases). Trimming cost V 4 bases and J 8 bases, with 21 bases left between them. CDR3 length equals 16 residues. Germline V gives CDR1 SGHDT, CDR2 YYEEEE. The CDR3 DNA follows: TGTGCCAGCAGCATCGGGACATTTCCAGGCCGCGAAAAACTGTTTTTT. Encoded protein: CASSIGTFPGREKLFF.

The CDR3: CASSIGTAYGYTF. The CDR3 DNA follows: TGTGCCAGCAGTATAGGGACAGCTTATGGCTACACCTTC. V gene TRBV28 combines with J gene TRBJ1-2; 7 nucleotides agree with TRBD1. There are 13 residues in the CDR3. CDR1 and CDR2 from the germline V gene are MDHEN and SYDVKM. V lost 5 bases to trimming and J lost 5 bases; unmatched junction nucleotides: 5.

The chain couples TRBV6-1 to TRBJ2-7, with a possible D match to TRBD1 (6 bases). Trimming took 6 bases from V and 3 from J, leaving 15 bases between them. CDR3 size: 14 residues. Germline V gives CDR1 MNHNS, CDR2 SASEGT. The DNA of the CDR3 is TGTGCCAGCAGCCGCCTCCGACAGGACTACGAGCAGTACTTC. Translating it yields CASSRLRQDYEQYF.

The chain recombines TRBV4-2 with TRBJ2-7, with D possibly matching TRBD2 (5 bases). V lost 1 base, J lost 6 bases, and 16 bases lay in between. Germline CDR1 and CDR2: LGHNA and YNFKEQ. The length of the CDR3 is 15 residues. This chain's CDR3 is CASSQGTSPYSEQYF. DNA for the CDR3: TGTGCCAGCAGCCAAGGGACTTCACCCTACTCCGAGCAGTACTTC.

The rearrangement links TRBV7-9 to TRBJ2-2; TRBD1 matches at 7 bases. J lost 8 bases, V lost 3 bases, and 3 bases had no gene match. The CDR3 runs 13 residues. Germline V lookup: CDR1 SEHNR, CDR2 FQNEAQ (reference sequence). This CDR3 is CASSFTGVGELFF. The CDR3 DNA is TGTGCCAGCAGCTTCACAGGGGTGGGGGAGCTGTTTTTT. Based on the CDR3 plus reference TRBV7-9 and TRBJ2-2, the full variable domain is DTGVSQNPRHKITKRGQNVTFRCDPISEHNRLYWYRQTLGQGPEFLTYFQNEAQLEKSRLLSDRFSAERPKGSFSTLEIQRTEQGDSAMYLCASSFTGVGELFFGEGSRLTVL.

The chain uses TRBV28 and TRBJ2-7; the D gene is possibly TRBD2 (5 bases). Germline lookup yields CDR1 MDHEN and CDR2 SYDVKM. The germline V and J ends were trimmed by 6 bases and 4 bases, with 7 bases remaining between them. The CDR3 loop spans 11 amino acids. The CDR3 region is CASSRDYEQYF. CDR3 DNA sequence: TGTGCCAGCAGCCGGGATTACGAGCAGTACTTC.

The V call is TRBV6-6, the J call TRBJ2-2; a possible D gene is TRBD1 (6 bases). The germline gives CDR1 MNHNY, CDR2 SVGAGI (reference sequence). There are 13 residues in the CDR3. The V end was cut by 6 bases, the J end by 5 bases, with 10 bases between. The DNA of the CDR3 is TGTGCCAGCAGCCCACAGGGTACCGGGGAGCTGTTTTTT. It specifies CASSPQGTGELFF.

The chain couples TRBV7-2 to TRBJ1-1, with 7 bases fitting TRBD1. This CDR3 contains 15 residues. Looked up from germline, CDR1 is SGHTA and CDR2 is FQGNSA. J lost 6 bases, V lost 1 base, and 8 bases had no gene match. The CDR3 sequence is CASSLGIGGEAEAFF. The CDR3, as DNA: TGTGCCAGCAGCTTAGGTATAGGGGGCGAGGCTGAAGCTTTCTTT.

The chain recombines TRBV5-1 with TRBJ2-3; 10 positions agree with TRBD1. The CDR3 runs to 15 residues. Trimming removed 4 bases from V and 3 bases from J; junction bases left unmatched: 5. The germline V gene encodes CDR1 SGHRS and CDR2 YFSETQ. CDR3 residues: CASSNGQGGTDTQYF. CDR3 in DNA: TGCGCCAGCAGCAACGGACAGGGGGGGACAGATACGCAGTATTTT.

The gene calls are TRBV28 and TRBJ2-7, with 13 bases fitting TRBD2. CDR1 is MDHEN, CDR2 SYDVKM, per germline. The CDR3 is 17 residues long. V gave up 8 bases and J gave up 0 bases; unmatched junction bases: 10. The CDR3 reads CASLTRLAGGSSYEQYF. CDR3 DNA: TGTGCCAGCCTCACCCGACTAGCGGGGGGTAGCTCCTACGAGCAGTACTTC.

This clone was observed once. The genes are TRBV29-1 and TRBJ1-2, with D tentatively TRBD1 (5 bases). Germline V gene data show CDR1 as SQVTM and CDR2 as ANQGSEA. Trimming removed 3 bases from V and 4 bases from J, with 9 bases in between. This CDR3 region has 12 residues. This CDR3 is CSVEGHGYGYTF. The CDR3 DNA reads TGCAGCGTTGAGGGGCACGGCTATGGCTACACCTTC.

The J gene is TRBJ2-1, the V gene TRBV6-1; 9 bases match TRBD2. The ends lost 4 bases at V and 4 bases at J; junction bases unmatched: 5. CDR1 and CDR2 from the germline V gene are MNHNS and SASEGT. This CDR3 contains 15 residues. CDR3 in amino acids: CASSGLAGVYNEQFF. The CDR3 bases are TGTGCCAGCAGTGGTTTAGCGGGAGTATACAATGAGCAGTTCTTC.

The rearrangement uses TRBV2 and TRBJ2-7, with D uncertain. CDR3 length equals 13 residues. The V end was cut by 2 bases, the J end by 3 bases, with 8 bases between. Germline V lookup: CDR1 SNHLY, CDR2 FYNNEI. The CDR3 sequence is CASSESDFYEQYF. The CDR3 DNA is TGTGCCAGCAGTGAAAGTGACTTCTACGAGCAGTACTTC.

The sample holds a few counts of this clone. This chain joins TRBV4-1 and TRBJ2-3, with D possibly matching TRBD2 (6 bases). Germline V lookup: CDR1 MGHRA, CDR2 YSYEKL. The CDR3 is made up of 14 amino acids. V dropped 4 bases and J dropped 0 bases, with 8 bases sitting between them. The CDR3 protein is CASSLGTSTDTQYF. In DNA, the CDR3 is TGCGCCAGCAGCCTCGGGACTAGCACAGATACGCAGTATTTT.

Only one count was recorded for this clone. The chain combines TRBV14 with TRBJ2-7, with 8 positions matching TRBD1. The CDR3 is made up of 14 amino acids. The germline CDR1 and CDR2 sequences are SGHDN and FVKESK. V shed 4 bases, J shed 3 bases, and the junction held 5 bases outside the gene matches. The CDR3 here is CASSPGQGYYEQYF. Written as DNA, the CDR3 is TGTGCCAGCAGCCCCGGACAGGGTTACTACGAGCAGTACTTC.

This clone came up once. The rearrangement uses TRBV12-1 and TRBJ1-1; the table's D gene call, TRBD1, was not cross checked with the DNA. TRBV12-1 has pseudogene status. The CDR3 loop spans 16 amino acids. CDR3 in amino acids: CASSFALQGIGTEAFF. The CDR3, as DNA: TGTGCCAGCAGCTTTGCGTTGCAGGGCATTGGCACTGAAGCTTTCTTT.

The CDR3: CASSWGTGIRSGYTF. The CDR3 region has the DNA TGTGCCAGTAGTTGGGGCACCGGCATAAGGAGTGGCTACACCTTC. This chain links TRBV19 with TRBJ1-2, with TRBD1 as a possible D gene (5 bases). Germline loops: CDR1 LNHDA, CDR2 SQIVND (reference sequence). This CDR3 is built from 15 residues. V was trimmed by 5 bases and J by 7 bases, leaving 20 bases between them.